This T cell receptor (beta chain) was captured by sequencing in a study of shared clonotypes between healthy human individuals (dated by TCRdb to about 2020). Context from the whole study: The cohort included a few men and a couple of women between 18 and 49 years of age. Per donor, three plates each were used for CD4 naive and CD4 memory, two for CD8 naive, and one for CD8 memory. To estimate repertoire size and how much clonotype sharing occurs between individuals, the study deeply sequenced the blood TCR repertoires of about 5 healthy adults. Different laboratories and diverse techniques were used to prepare libraries and sequence TCR repertoires, to increase sequencing depth and limit assay-specific biases. Per donor, leukapheresis produced somewhere between about 0.85 and 10 billion PBMCs. General conclusions and limits of the study: Even with the large sequencing depth, rarefaction of the sorted-subset datasets indicated that sequencing was incomplete. Sharing across a few donors was observed for around 5% of naive CD4, 3.5% of naive CD8, about 2.5% of memory CD4, and over 0.3% of memory CD8 clonotypes. Naive subsets generally had larger estimated clonotype richness than memory subsets did. Only blood was sampled, and tissue TCR repertoires likely differ from those in blood. Based on pairwise subsampling, the degree of clonotype sharing among donors was expected to be affected by sequencing depth. Because the study included a small number of donors, the genetic and exposure-history diversity represented was limited. Compared with non-shared clonotypes, the clonotypes found in all four sorted-subset donors had higher generation probabilities.

Concerning this clone: Its antigen remains unidentified. Per-base qualities were not stored, and no clone one base away is much larger.

The cysteine opens and the phenylalanine closes a CDR3 of 16 amino acids. Only the CDR3 DNA is retained, 48 bases long and in frame from the first base. The germline V gene supplies CDR1 ENHRY and CDR2 SYGVKD. V and J lose 0 bases and 1 base, and a span of 12 bases separates them. Using the deep immunoSEQ assay, multiplex PCR amplified TCR CDR3 regions from genomic DNA. Extracted genomic DNA from each cell subset was spread evenly across all wells of several immunoSEQ 96-well plates, with each plate serving as a replicate. For sorted subsets, 200 to 250 ng of genomic DNA, equivalent to 25,000 to 35,000 T cell genomes, went into each replicate PCR. Purified libraries were measured with a Qubit 3.0 fluorometer, size-checked on a Bioanalyzer 2100, and measured again with the KAPA Library Quantification kit. Every immunoSEQ 96-well plate was sequenced on a separate single-read 150-cycle Illumina NextSeq 550 flow cell. The published analysis was carried out like this. Because the immunoSEQ output included only junctional sequences and no quality scores, the filtering could not be the same as the filtering used for full-length reads. Sequences were annotated with PyIR, a Python wrapper for IgBLAST v1.9, and V/J genes and CDR3 were assigned using IMGT germline references. Any read was removed if the V/J assignment was weak (E-value above 1e-6), the CDR3 was missing, or the read contained stop codons, out-of-frame junctions, or ambiguous translated residues. V3J clonotypes were defined by identical inferred V gene, J gene, and CDR3 amino acid sequence. Percentage overlap between repertoires was computed as shared unique clonotypes divided by the size of the smaller repertoire. Richness of each repertoire was evaluated using RTK rarefaction, the Chao1 estimator, and Recon v2.1 estimates of unobserved clonotypes. Generation probabilities were computed with OLGA for all TCRbeta clonotypes obtained by the gDNA method from several donors. TCRdb provides this immuneACCESS table in a form limited to in-frame rearrangements. Some clones are lacking; in checked studies, under half of them reflect an unresolved V gene, and why the rest are absent is not known. D and trimming come from the DNA, and the V and J calls and clone size come from that table. The sample contains about 1.1 million clones, roughly 80% of them found a single time. The top ten constitute roughly 0.82% of the sample.

The donors were healthy, HIV-negative adults with no recently reported acute infections or vaccinations. Only Caucasian adults living in Nashville, Tennessee, USA were represented among the donors. CD4+ T cells were enriched through magnetic negative selection, after which naive cells were positively selected on CD45RA and the remaining negative fraction served as the memory subset. Blood was obtained by leukapheresis, after which PBMCs were separated by Ficoll-Histopaque density gradient centrifugation and cryopreserved in liquid nitrogen vapor phase. Analytical flow cytometry was used to check the purity and quantity of every magnetically sorted T cell population. Genomic DNA was isolated from each sorted fraction and quantified by UV absorbance on a Nanodrop 2000c.

The rearrangement combines TRBV10-3 with TRBJ1-1, and the D gene may be TRBD1, 5 bases matching. The receptor was isolated from a man aged 18 to 30 in good health. Some clones in this sample may be carry-over from other donors' samples. The sample was memory CD4+ T cells from PBMCs. The sample's cell subset or site label is to be understood as: CD45RA-negative fraction. The nucleotide sequence is given as TGTGCCATCAGTGAGTCACGGACAACCCCGAACACTGAAGCTTTCTTT. Its protein reads: CAISESRTTPNTEAFF.